One sample yielded the 22 T cell receptor beta chains listed below, sequenced in a study of shared clonotypes between healthy human individuals. The protocol was immunoSEQ multiplex PCR, while the TCRdb copy is restricted to in-frame clones and leaves out a portion. The top ten hold about 12% of the sample, which has about half a million clones, roughly 80% seen once. The sample taken for sequencing was PBMCs. The receptors originated from a woman aged 35 to 49 in good health. Some clones in this sample may be carry-over from other donors' samples.

This rearrangement joins TRBV18 to TRBJ1-4, with D maybe TRBD1 (5 bases). V lost 2 bases, J lost 4 bases, and 14 bases lay in between. Germline V gives CDR1 KGHSH, CDR2 LQKENI. The CDR3 is 16 residues long. CDR3 DNA sequence: TGTGCCAGCTCACCATTCGGGTCCGGGGGTAATGAAAAACTGTTTTTT. Residues: CASSPFGSGGNEKLFF.

This chain's CDR3 is CASSLEGTGVGELFF. The CDR3 DNA is TGTGCCAGCAGCTTGGAAGGGACAGGGGTGGGGGAGCTGTTTTTT. The chain carries TRBV5-4 and TRBJ2-2; TRBD1 agrees at 10 bases. Trimming removed 0 bases from V and 8 bases from J; junction bases left unmatched: 4. The CDR3 covers 15 residues. CDR1 and CDR2 (germline): SGHNT, YYREEE (reference sequence).

The sample holds a few counts of this clone. The rearrangement joins TRBV19 to TRBJ2-2; D call uncertain. Trimming pared 5 bases from V and 4 bases from J, leaving 11 bases between. Germline V gene sequence: CDR1 LNHDA, CDR2 SQIVND (reference sequence). The CDR3 sequence is 14 residues long. CDR3 sequence (DNA): TGTGCCAGTAGTCCCAGTCTGGTCACCGGGGAGCTGTTTTTT. This translates into CASSPSLVTGELFF.

On this clone: A much larger clone differs by one base, so this may be a read error. The chain couples TRBV7-2 to TRBJ2-5; 11 nucleotides match TRBD2. V was pared by 3 bases and J by 5 bases, with 11 bases of the junction left unmatched. The CDR3 is 17 residues long. Per the germline V gene, CDR1 is SGHTA and CDR2 is FQGNSA. CDR3 loop: CASSLGLAEVLSETQYF. The CDR3 DNA reads as TGTGCCAGCAGCTTGGGACTAGCGGAAGTTTTATCGGAGACCCAGTACTTC.

This rearrangement joins TRBV19 to TRBJ2-5; D unresolved. Per the germline V gene, CDR1 is LNHDA and CDR2 is SQIVND (reference sequence). V gave up 10 bases and J gave up 1 base, with 10 bases separating them. The CDR3 totals 12 residues. CDR3 sequence reads: CATGRTQETQYF. As DNA, the CDR3 is TGTGCCACCGGACGGACCCAAGAGACCCAGTACTTC.

The chain is built from TRBV27 and TRBJ2-1, with D perhaps matching TRBD2 (6 bases). The CDR3 runs to 17 residues. The V end was cut by 1 base, the J end by 2 bases, with 15 bases between. Looked up from germline, CDR1 is MNHEY and CDR2 is SMNVEV (reference sequence). CDR3 coding DNA: TGTGCCAGCAGTTTATTTTTTGTTAGCGGAACCTACAATGAGCAGTTCTTC. This encodes CASSLFFVSGTYNEQFF.

V usage is TRBV5-1 and J usage is TRBJ2-2; D possibly matches TRBD1 or TRBD2 (5 bases each). The CDR3 extends over 16 amino acids. V lost 1 base and J lost 4, with 14 bases in between. Germline V CDR1 and CDR2: SGHRS, YFSETQ. This chain's CDR3 is CASSLSPGTSTGELFF. CDR3 bases: TGCGCCAGCAGCTTGTCCCCCGGGACCTCCACCGGGGAGCTGTTTTTT.

This clone was seen once. The chain couples TRBV7-2 to TRBJ2-4; TRBD2 agrees at 8 bases. Germline trimming cut 1 base from V and 7 bases from J; bases unmatched to any gene: 9. The CDR3 is 16 residues long. Germline CDR1 SGHTA, CDR2 FQGNSA. DNA for the CDR3: TGTGCCAGCAGCTTAGAATCCGGCGGGAGGCCCAACATTCAGTACTTC. Translated: CASSLESGGRPNIQYF.

The chain has TRBV28 and TRBJ2-1; possibly TRBD2 for D (5 bases). V lost 3 bases and J lost 6, with 15 bases in between. The CDR3 extends over 15 amino acids. CDR1 is MDHEN, CDR2 SYDVKM, per germline. The CDR3 DNA sequence: TGTGCCAGCAGTTTTCTAAGCGGACTGGGCAATGAGCAGTTCTTC. Amino acid sequence: CASSFLSGLGNEQFF.

The J gene is TRBJ2-7, the V gene TRBV30; 7 bases map to TRBD2. Germline V lookup: CDR1 GTSNPN, CDR2 SVGIG (reference sequence). The CDR3 is made up of 14 amino acids. V lost 2 bases, J lost 5 bases, and 9 bases stayed unmatched. CDR3 residues: CAWSPKTSRNEQYF. Written as DNA, the CDR3 is TGTGCCTGGAGTCCAAAGACTAGCCGAAACGAGCAGTACTTC.

The chain joins TRBV11-1 to TRBJ1-1, with D unresolved. The germline CDR1 and CDR2 sequences are SGHAT and FQDESV (reference sequence). The CDR3 is 13 amino acids. The germline V and J ends were trimmed by 5 bases and 0 bases, with 7 bases remaining between them. In nucleotides, the CDR3 is TGTGCCAGCAGCCAACAAATGAACACTGAAGCTTTCTTT. Protein sequence: CASSQQMNTEAFF.

This clone appeared a few times. This sequence joins TRBV1 and TRBJ2-2; the table's D call TRBD1 went unverified against the DNA. TRBV1 is annotated as a pseudogene. The CDR3 runs 15 residues. CDR3 bases: TGCACCAGCAGCCACTTACAGGGCCCCACCGGGGAGCTGTTTTTT. Protein sequence: CTSSHLQGPTGELFF.

V and J are TRBV9 and TRBJ2-5; 7 nucleotides align to TRBD2. This CDR3 is built from 14 residues. Germline trimming cut 3 bases from V and 1 base from J; bases unmatched to any gene: 3. The germline CDR1 and CDR2 sequences are SGDLS and YYNGEE. The CDR3 sequence is CASSGSGIQETQYF. DNA for the CDR3: TGTGCCAGCAGCGGGAGCGGGATCCAAGAGACCCAGTACTTC.

As to this clone: Other nucleotide sequences in the sample specify the same CDR3. The chain joins TRBV28 to TRBJ1-1, with no clear D. Germline loops: CDR1 MDHEN, CDR2 SYDVKM. The CDR3 sequence is 13 residues long. The germline V and J ends were trimmed by 4 bases and 0 bases, with 6 bases remaining between them. The CDR3 DNA is TGTGCCAGCAGTTCCCATATGAACACTGAAGCTTTCTTT. Translated, it gives CASSSHMNTEAFF.

Only a few counts were recorded for this clone. Additional DNA sequences in this sample encode the identical CDR3. The chain combines TRBV7-2 with TRBJ2-2; possibly TRBD1 for D (8 bases). CDR3 length equals 16 residues. CDR1 SGHTA and CDR2 FQGNSA come from the germline V gene. The V gene lost 2 bases and the J gene lost 6 bases, with 16 bases spanning the gap. CDR3 residues: CASSLNTGGGAGELFF. The CDR3 DNA is TGTGCCAGCAGCTTAAATACAGGGGGAGGGGCCGGGGAGCTGTTTTTT. The complete variable domain, with remaining parts taken from reference TRBV7-2 and TRBJ2-2, reads GAGVSQSPSNKVTEKGKDVELRCDPISGHTALYWYRQSLGQGLEFLIYFQGNSAPDKSGLPSDRFSAERTGGSVSTLTIQRTQQEDSAVYLCASSLNTGGGAGELFFGEGSRLTVL.

This chain connects TRBV6-1 to TRBJ1-2; possibly TRBD1 for D (6 bases). The CDR3 has 14 residues. The ends were cut back, 1 base at V and 8 bases at J, with 14 bases in the middle. The germline V gene has CDR1 MNHNS and CDR2 SASEGT. CDR3 in amino acids: CASSEGGGRWGYTF. In DNA, the CDR3 is TGTGCCAGCAGTGAAGGCGGGGGGCGGTGGGGCTACACCTTC.

This clone was counted a few times. The V and J genes are TRBV11-2 and TRBJ2-5; maybe TRBD1 (6 bases). V was trimmed by 2 bases and J by 1 base, leaving 8 bases between them. Germline-derived CDR1 and CDR2 are SGHAT and FQNNGV. The CDR3 totals 14 residues. CDR3 sequence reads: CASSLSDSQETQYF. CDR3 coding DNA: TGTGCCAGCAGCTTATCGGACAGCCAAGAGACCCAGTACTTC. Variable domain in full (rest from reference TRBV11-2 and TRBJ2-5): EAGVAQSPRYKIIEKRQSVAFWCNPISGHATLYWYQQILGQGPKLLIQFQNNGVVDDSQLPKDRFSAERLKGVDSTLKIQPAKLEDSAVYLCASSLSDSQETQYFGPGTRLLVL.

This clone was seen more than once but under ten times. The chain joins TRBV27 to TRBJ1-4, with D unclear. The CDR3 extends over 13 amino acids. In germline, CDR1 is MNHEY, CDR2 SMNVEV (reference sequence). V was shortened by 2 bases and J by 7 bases, with 8 bases between the two germline ends. CDR3 in DNA: TGTGCCAGCAGTTTAGGTCGGAGTGAAAAACTGTTTTTT. This translates into CASSLGRSEKLFF. The full variable domain, its missing parts supplied by reference TRBV27 and TRBJ1-4, is EAQVTQNPRYLITVTGKKLTVTCSQNMNHEYMSWYRQDPGLGLRQIYYSMNVEVTDKGDVPEGYKVSRKEKRNFPLILESPSPNQTSLYFCASSLGRSEKLFFGSGTQLSVL.

The chain is built from TRBV18 and TRBJ1-3; the D is unclear. Germline-derived CDR1 and CDR2 are KGHSH and LQKENI. The CDR3 sequence is 16 residues long. Trimming took off 3 bases at V and 0 bases at J, with 12 bases between the two ends. CDR3 protein: CASSPLIEASGNTIYF. The CDR3 DNA sequence: TGTGCCAGCTCACCCCTTATTGAGGCCTCTGGAAACACCATATATTTT.

The chain employs TRBV10-3 and TRBJ2-1, with TRBD2 identical over 7 bases. The V gene's germline CDR1 is ENHRY and CDR2 SYGVKD. CDR3 length: 12 amino acids. V lost 2 bases to trimming and J lost 10 bases; unmatched junction nucleotides: 2. The CDR3 region is CAISEASGEQFF. The CDR3 DNA reads TGTGCCATCAGTGAGGCTAGCGGAGAGCAGTTCTTC.

This clone was seen once. The chain employs TRBV30 and TRBJ2-7; TRBD1 might be the D (6 bases). Looked up from germline, CDR1 is GTSNPN and CDR2 is SVGIG (reference sequence). V dropped 7 bases and J dropped 2 bases, with 12 bases sitting between them. The CDR3 covers 12 residues. CDR3 DNA: TGTGCCTTCTCGGACAGTCCCTACGAGCAGTACTTC. This encodes CAFSDSPYEQYF. Full variable domain (outside the CDR3, taken from reference TRBV30 and TRBJ2-7): SQTIHQWPATLVQPVGSPLSLECTVEGTSNPNLYWYRQAAGRGLQLLFYSVGIGQISSEVPQNLSASRPQDRQFILSSKKLLLSDSGFYLCAFSDSPYEQYFGPGTRLTVT.

The V call is TRBV18, the J call TRBJ2-3, with 11 bases identical to TRBD2. Per germline, CDR1 KGHSH and CDR2 LQKENI. This CDR3 region has 17 residues. V gave up 2 bases and J gave up 2 bases; unmatched junction bases: 6. The CDR3 region has the DNA TGTGCCAGCTCACCAAAGACTAGCGGGGCCTACACAGATACGCAGTATTTT. Protein sequence: CASSPKTSGAYTDTQYF.